This TCR beta chain was captured by sequencing in a study of sequential checkpoint blockade in melanoma. Study-wide context: Under 25 patients had matched tumor biopsies before treatment and at week 13 after nivolumab or ipilimumab alone.

This clone was seen many times. This CDR3 comprises 16 residues. The germline V gene encodes CDR1 SGHVS and CDR2 FNYEAQ. V shed 1 base and J 4 bases; nucleotides not matched to a gene: 6. Treatment of the sample: randomized to nivolumab then ipilimumab (arm A) or the reverse (arm B). Repertoires were generated with immunoSEQ multiplex PCR, while TCRdb's copy carries only in-frame clones and drops some. There are some 7,000 clones in the sample; 23% occur only once, and around 9.8% lies in the top ten. The receptor was isolated from a human donor with melanoma. The V gene is TRBV7-6, the J gene TRBJ2-3; 9 bases align to TRBD2. This material consisted of tumor tissue (inferred from file names), taken from a patient given nivolumab and ipilimumab in sequence. Here the CDR3 reads CASSLVAGVVPDTQYF. DNA of the CDR3: TGTGCCAGCAGCTTAGTAGCGGGAGTTGTCCCAGATACGCAGTATTTT.